The 9 T cell receptor beta chains reported below all come from one sample, sequenced in a study of CD8 T cells in Susac syndrome. The authors reverse transcribed roughly 0.5 to 1 ug RNA with random hexamers. TCRdb passed the immunoSEQ multiplex PCR reads through MiXCR, listing each CDR3 protein once. The sample lists 100,000 to 150,000 distinct CDR3 sequences, roughly 80% occurring once. Material: CD8+ T cells from PBMCs. Every receptor here comes from a human donor with multiple sclerosis.

The chain couples TRBV27 to TRBJ1-5; D gene unclear. Germline V gene data show CDR1 as MNHEY and CDR2 as SMNVEV (reference sequence). The CDR3 length is 14 residues. Trimming pared 6 bases from V and 3 bases from J, leaving 12 bases between. CDR3 DNA: TGTGCCAGCAGGGGGATCGGGGTCAATCAGCCCCAGCATTTT. Its translation is CASRGIGVNQPQHF.

This rearrangement joins TRBV28 to TRBJ1-6; D may be TRBD1 (6 bases). There are 17 residues in the CDR3. Trimming took off 2 bases at V and 5 bases at J, with 16 bases between the two ends. CDR1 and CDR2 (germline): MDHEN, SYDVKM. The CDR3 here is CASSLIGRDKDNSPLHF. As DNA, the CDR3 is TGTGCCAGCAGTTTAATTGGCAGGGACAAGGATAATTCACCCCTCCACTTT.

This clonotype was detected a few times. The chain employs TRBV7-2 and TRBJ1-1; 9 bases are a match to TRBD1. Looked up from germline, CDR1 is SGHTA and CDR2 is FQGNSA. V gave up 5 bases and J gave up 11 bases; unmatched junction bases: 6. CDR3 length equals 12 residues. The CDR3 here is CASSQRDRVAFF. The DNA for the CDR3 is TGTGCCAGCAGCCAAAGGGACAGGGTGGCTTTCTTT.

The sample holds many counts of this clonotype. The chain recombines TRBV4-1 with TRBJ2-2, with 14 bases identical to TRBD2. Germline loops: CDR1 MGHRA, CDR2 YSYEKL. J was trimmed by 6 bases and V by 3 bases; bases with no gene match: 0. This CDR3 contains 15 residues. The CDR3 coding sequence is TGCGCCAGCAGCCAGACTAGCGGGGGGGCCGGGGAGCTGTTTTTT. Translating it yields CASSQTSGGAGELFF.

DNA of the CDR3: TGTGCCAGCAGCTTATTCGCAGGCGCCTACGAGCAGTACTTC. As protein: CASSLFAGAYEQYF. The V gene is TRBV7-8, the J gene TRBJ2-7; D is unclear. With 2 bases removed from V and 2 bases from J, the gap between germline ends came to 10 bases. Germline CDR1 and CDR2: SGHVS and FQNEAQ. CDR3 length: 14 amino acids.

The chain has TRBV19 and TRBJ2-1; D possibly corresponds to TRBD1 (5 bases). Trimming shortened V by 2 bases and J by 10 bases, and 18 bases separated the two germline ends. CDR3 length equals 15 residues. CDR1 is LNHDA and CDR2 is SQIVND in the germline V gene (reference sequence). The chain's CDR3 is CASSIRGQGTNEQFF. For the CDR3, the DNA is TGTGCCAGTAGTATAAGGGGCCAGGGTACTAACGAGCAGTTCTTC.

The rearrangement uses TRBV19 and TRBJ1-1; the D gene is possibly TRBD1 (6 bases). Germline values: CDR1 LNHDA, CDR2 SQIVND (reference sequence). This CDR3 comprises 15 residues. V gave up 3 bases and J gave up 1 base, with 12 bases separating them. Here the CDR3 DNA reads TGTGCCAGTAGTATTGAAGGGGGAAAGAACACTGAAGCTTTCTTT. This sequence encodes CASSIEGGKNTEAFF.

This clonotype was found once. This chain joins TRBV6-2 or TRBV6-3 and TRBJ2-6; D is possibly TRBD2 (6 bases). This CDR3 comprises 15 residues. Between the trimmed V and J ends, which lost 8 bases and 1 base, there was a span of 12 bases. The germline V gene has CDR1 MNHEY and CDR2 SVGEGT. The CDR3 spells CASSLAESGANVLTF. CDR3 coding DNA: TGTGCCAGCTCATTAGCGGAGTCTGGGGCCAACGTCCTGACTTTC.

The gene calls are TRBV11-3 and TRBJ2-4; D is perhaps TRBD2 (6 bases). The germline V gene has CDR1 SGHNT and CDR2 YENEEA. The germline V and J ends were trimmed by 1 base and 3 bases, with 16 bases remaining between them. CDR3 length: 17 amino acids. The chain's CDR3 is CASSLGWRGLGKNIQYF. CDR3 in DNA: TGTGCCAGCAGCTTAGGTTGGCGGGGTTTGGGCAAAAACATTCAGTACTTC.